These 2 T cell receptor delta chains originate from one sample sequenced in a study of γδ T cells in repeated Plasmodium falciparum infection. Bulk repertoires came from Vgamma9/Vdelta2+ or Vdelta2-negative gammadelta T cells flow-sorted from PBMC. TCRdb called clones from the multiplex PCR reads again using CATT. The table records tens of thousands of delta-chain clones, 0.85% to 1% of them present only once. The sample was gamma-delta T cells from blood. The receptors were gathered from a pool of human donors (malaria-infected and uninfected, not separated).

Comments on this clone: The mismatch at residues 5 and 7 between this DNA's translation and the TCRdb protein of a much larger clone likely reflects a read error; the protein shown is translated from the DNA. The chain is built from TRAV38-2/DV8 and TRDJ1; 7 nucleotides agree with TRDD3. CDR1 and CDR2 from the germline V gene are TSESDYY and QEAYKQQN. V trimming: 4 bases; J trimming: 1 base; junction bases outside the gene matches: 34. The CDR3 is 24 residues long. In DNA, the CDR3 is TGTGCTTATAGGTGCACCCTGCGGCTACGTGGCCTCCCTGGGGGCCGGCCTTTCACCGATAAACTCATCTTT. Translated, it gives CAYRCTLRLRGLPGGRPFTDKLIF.

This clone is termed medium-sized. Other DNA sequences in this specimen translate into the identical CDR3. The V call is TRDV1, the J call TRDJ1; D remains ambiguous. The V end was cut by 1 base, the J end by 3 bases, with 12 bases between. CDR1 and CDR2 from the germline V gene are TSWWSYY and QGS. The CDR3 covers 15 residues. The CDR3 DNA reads TGTGCTCTTGGGGAACCGGACAGTAGGGCCGATAAACTCATCTTT. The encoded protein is CALGEPDSRADKLIF.